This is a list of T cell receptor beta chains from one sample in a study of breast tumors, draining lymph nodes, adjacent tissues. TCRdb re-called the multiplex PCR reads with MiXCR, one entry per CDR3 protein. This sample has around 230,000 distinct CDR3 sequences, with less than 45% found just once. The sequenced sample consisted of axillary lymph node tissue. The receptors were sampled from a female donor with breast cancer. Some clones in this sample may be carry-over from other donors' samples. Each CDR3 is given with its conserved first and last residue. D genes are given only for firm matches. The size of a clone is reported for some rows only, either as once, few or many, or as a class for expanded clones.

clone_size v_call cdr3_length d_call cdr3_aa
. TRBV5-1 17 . CASSLEGPSSGANVLTF
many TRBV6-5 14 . CASSQQGLGSPLHF
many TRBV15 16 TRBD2 CATSKIYGGAMDTQYF
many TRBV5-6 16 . CASSLGLGTNQETQYF
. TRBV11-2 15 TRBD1 CASSSTGGMGTEAFF
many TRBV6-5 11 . CASRDSYGYTF
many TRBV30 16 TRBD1 CAWSGGSTGDNEKLFF
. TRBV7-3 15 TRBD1 CASSLGRQGWIEQYF
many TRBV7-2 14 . CASSFSVRSYEQYF
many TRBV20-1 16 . CSASYPQGGSSYEQYF
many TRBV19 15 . CASSIEGIRNYGYTF
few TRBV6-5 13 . CASSYVRGNEQFF
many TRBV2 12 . CASSERGTQLFF
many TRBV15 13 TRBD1 CATSTGTGGGYTF
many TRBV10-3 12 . CASGDSPRGQFF
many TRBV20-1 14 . CSARVGNLGNEQFF
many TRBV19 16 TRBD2 CASTRLAGGPIYEQYF
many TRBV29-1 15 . CSVALSWDGNQPQHF
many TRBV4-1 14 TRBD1 CASSPTGVSYEQYF
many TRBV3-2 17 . CASSQRTSGGPGETQYF
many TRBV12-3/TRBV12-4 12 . CASSFSEETQYF
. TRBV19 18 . CATASSPGTAPNTGELFF
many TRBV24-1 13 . CATEDPTSYEQYF
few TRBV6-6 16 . CASSYSTLSSGNTIYF
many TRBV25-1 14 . CASSDPTGRETQYF
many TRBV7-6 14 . CASSLAAGSETQYF
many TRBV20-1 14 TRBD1 CSATARQGYNEQYF
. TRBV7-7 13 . CASSFGQGAELFF
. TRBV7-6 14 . CVSSLQGGNSPLHF
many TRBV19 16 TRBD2 CASSSLSGGSVNEQFF
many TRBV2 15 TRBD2 CASRELAGGGNEQFF
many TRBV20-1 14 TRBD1 CSATTGQANYGYTF
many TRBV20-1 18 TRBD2 CSARATAGYSAGLGEQYF
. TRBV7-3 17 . CASSLIRGAAGANVLTF
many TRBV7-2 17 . CASSADRRTDSNQPQHF
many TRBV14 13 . CASSQEVPDTQYF
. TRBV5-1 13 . CASSAQQGTVAFF
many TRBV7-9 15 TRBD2 CASSLGTSNRETQYF
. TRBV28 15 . CASSSVNSAYNEQFF
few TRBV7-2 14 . CASSLVTVNTEAFF
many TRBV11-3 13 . CASSLAAEDEQFF
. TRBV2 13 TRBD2 CAGKASGGYEQYF
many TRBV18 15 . CASSPPGAGEETQYF